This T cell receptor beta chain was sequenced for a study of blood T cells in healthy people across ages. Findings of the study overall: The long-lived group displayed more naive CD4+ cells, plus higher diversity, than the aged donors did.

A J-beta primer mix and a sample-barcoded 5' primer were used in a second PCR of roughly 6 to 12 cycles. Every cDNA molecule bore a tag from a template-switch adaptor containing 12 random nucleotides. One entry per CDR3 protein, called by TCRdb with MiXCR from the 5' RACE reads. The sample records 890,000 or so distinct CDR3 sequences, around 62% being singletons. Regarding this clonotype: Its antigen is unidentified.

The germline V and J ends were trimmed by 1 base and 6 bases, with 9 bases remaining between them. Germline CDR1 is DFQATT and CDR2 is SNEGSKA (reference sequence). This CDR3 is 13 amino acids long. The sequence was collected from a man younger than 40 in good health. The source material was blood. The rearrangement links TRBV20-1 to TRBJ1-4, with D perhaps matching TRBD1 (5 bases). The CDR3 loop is CSARADIDEKLFF. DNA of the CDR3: TGCAGTGCTAGAGCGGACATCGATGAAAAACTGTTTTTT.